This note documents a single T cell receptor beta chain sequence. TCRdb's copy holds only in-frame clones and misses some; the assay was immunoSEQ multiplex PCR. The table lists about 280,000 clones, around 83% of them singletons. This entry comes from a study of blood T cell repertoires in COVID-19. Study overall: Sources were T cells, B-cell-depleted T cells, or PBMCs; the material itself was cDNA or gDNA.

This CDR3 has 20 amino acids. Germline V gives CDR1 GTSNPN, CDR2 SVGIG (reference sequence). Losses at the gene ends were 1 base for V and 2 bases for J; bases not matched to a gene: 21. This chain joins TRBV30 and TRBJ2-3; TRBD2 agrees at 7 bases. The sample consisted of PBMCs or T cells enriched from blood (not recorded which). This TCR came from a man aged 40-50 years who had been exposed to COVID-19. The DNA for the CDR3 is TGTGCCTGGAGTGCGCCCCCGGTTTTGGCGGGAGTACCACACACAGATACGCAGTATTTT. It is translated as CAWSAPPVLAGVPHTDTQYF.